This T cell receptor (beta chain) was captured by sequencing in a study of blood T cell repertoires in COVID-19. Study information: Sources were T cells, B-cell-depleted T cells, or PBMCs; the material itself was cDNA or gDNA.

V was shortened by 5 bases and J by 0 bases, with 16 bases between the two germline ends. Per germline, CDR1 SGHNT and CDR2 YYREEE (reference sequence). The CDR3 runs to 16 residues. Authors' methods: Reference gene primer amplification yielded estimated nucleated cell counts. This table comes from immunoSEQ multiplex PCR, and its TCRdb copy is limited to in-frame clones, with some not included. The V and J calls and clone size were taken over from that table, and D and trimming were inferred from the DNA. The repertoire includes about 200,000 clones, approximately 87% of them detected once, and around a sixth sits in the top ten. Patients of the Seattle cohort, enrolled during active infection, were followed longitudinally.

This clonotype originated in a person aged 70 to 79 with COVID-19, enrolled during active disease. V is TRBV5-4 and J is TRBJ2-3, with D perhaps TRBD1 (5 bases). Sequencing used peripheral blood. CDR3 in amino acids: CASRRGHPSSTDTQYF. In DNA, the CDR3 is TGTGCCAGCAGAAGAGGACACCCCTCTAGCACAGATACGCAGTATTTT.